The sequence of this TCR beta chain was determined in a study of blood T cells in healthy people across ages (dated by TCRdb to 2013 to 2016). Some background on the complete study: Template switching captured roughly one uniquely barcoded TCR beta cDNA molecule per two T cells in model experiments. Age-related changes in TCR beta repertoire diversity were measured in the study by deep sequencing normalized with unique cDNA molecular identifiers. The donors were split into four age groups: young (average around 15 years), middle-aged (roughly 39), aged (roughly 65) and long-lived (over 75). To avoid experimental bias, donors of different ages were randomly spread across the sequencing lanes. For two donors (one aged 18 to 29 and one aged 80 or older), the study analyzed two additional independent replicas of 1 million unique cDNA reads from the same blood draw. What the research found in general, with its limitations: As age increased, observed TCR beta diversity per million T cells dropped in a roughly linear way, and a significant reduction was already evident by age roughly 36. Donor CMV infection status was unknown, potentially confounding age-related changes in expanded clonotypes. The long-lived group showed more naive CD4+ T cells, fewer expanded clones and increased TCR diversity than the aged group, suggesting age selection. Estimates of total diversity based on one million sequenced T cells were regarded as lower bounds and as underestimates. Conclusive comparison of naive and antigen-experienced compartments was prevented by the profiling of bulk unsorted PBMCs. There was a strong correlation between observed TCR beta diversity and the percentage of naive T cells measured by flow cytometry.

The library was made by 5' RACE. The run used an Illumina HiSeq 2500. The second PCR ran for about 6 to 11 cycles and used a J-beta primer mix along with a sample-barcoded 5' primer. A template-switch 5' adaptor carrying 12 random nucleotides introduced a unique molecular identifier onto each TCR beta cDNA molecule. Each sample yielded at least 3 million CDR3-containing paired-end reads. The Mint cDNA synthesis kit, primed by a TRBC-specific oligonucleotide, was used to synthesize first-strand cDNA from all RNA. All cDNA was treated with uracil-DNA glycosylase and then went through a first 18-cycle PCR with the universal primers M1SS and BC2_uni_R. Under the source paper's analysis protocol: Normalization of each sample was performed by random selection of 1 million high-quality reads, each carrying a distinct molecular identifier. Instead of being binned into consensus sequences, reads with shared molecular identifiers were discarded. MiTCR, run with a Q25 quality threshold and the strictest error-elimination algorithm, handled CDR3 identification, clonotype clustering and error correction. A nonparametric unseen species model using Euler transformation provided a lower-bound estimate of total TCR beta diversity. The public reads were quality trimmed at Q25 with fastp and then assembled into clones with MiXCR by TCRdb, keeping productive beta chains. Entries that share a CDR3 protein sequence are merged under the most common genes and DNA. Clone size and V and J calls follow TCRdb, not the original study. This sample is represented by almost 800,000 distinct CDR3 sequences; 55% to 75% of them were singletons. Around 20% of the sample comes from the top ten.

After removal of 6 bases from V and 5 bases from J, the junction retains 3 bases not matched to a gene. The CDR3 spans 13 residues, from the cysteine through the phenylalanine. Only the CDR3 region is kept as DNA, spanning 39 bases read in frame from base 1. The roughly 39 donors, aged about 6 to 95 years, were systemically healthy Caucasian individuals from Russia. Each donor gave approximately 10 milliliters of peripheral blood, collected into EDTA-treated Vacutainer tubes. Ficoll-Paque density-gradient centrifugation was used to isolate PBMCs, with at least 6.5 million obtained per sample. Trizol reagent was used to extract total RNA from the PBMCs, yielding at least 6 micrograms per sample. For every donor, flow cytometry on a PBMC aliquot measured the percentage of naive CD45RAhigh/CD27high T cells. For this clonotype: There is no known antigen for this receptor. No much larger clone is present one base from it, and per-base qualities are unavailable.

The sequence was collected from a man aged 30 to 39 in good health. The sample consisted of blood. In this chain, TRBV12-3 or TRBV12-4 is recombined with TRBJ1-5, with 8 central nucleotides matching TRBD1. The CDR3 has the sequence CASRDRVDQPQHF. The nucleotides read TGTGCCAGCAGGGACAGGGTTGATCAGCCCCAGCATTTT.